Listed below are T cell receptor beta chains from one sample, sequenced in a study of blood T cell repertoires in COVID-19. The assay was immunoSEQ multiplex PCR, and TCRdb's table has in-frame clones only and misses some. The sample lists 100,000 to 150,000 clones; around 80% were seen once. The sequencing sample was made of peripheral blood. The receptor set was obtained from a woman in her forties or fifties with acute or convalescent COVID-19. Each CDR3 is given with its conserved first and last residue. A D gene is named only where the DNA matches it firmly. Rows give clone size only sometimes, using once, few, many, or a class for an expanded clone.

>TRBJ1-1|-|once|TRBV5-5
CASSWSQGRNTEAFF
TGTGCCAGCAGCTGGTCACAGGGCCGGAACACTGAAGCTTTCTTT
>TRBJ2-2|TRBD1|-|TRBV18
CASRSTGDHTGELFF
TGTGCCAGCCGGTCCACAGGGGACCACACCGGGGAGCTGTTTTTT
>TRBJ2-2|TRBD2|-|TRBV5-1
CASSLGFTGGTGELFF
TGCGCCAGCAGCTTGGGATTTACGGGAGGCACCGGGGAGCTGTTTTTT
>TRBJ1-5|-|few|TRBV19
CASSFRGGQPQHF
TGTGCCAGTAGTTTCCGTGGGGGCCAGCCCCAGCATTTT
>TRBJ1-3|-|few|TRBV5-5
CASSVAGSGNTIYF
TGTGCCAGCAGCGTTGCAGGGTCGGGAAACACCATATATTTT
>TRBJ2-1|-|-|TRBV25-1
CASSEWSRQNNEQFF
TGTGCCAGCAGTGAATGGTCTAGGCAGAACAATGAGCAGTTCTTC
>TRBJ1-2|-|-|TRBV9
CASSVGQAFLGYTF
TGTGCCAGCAGCGTAGGGCAGGCCTTTCTTGGCTACACCTTC
>TRBJ2-3|-|-|TRBV30
CAWSWGDDRHTQYF
TGTGCCTGGAGTTGGGGGGATGACCGACATACGCAGTATTTT
>TRBJ1-4|-|-|TRBV2
CASTQGRIGEKLFF
TGTGCCAGCACCCAGGGGAGAATAGGGGAAAAACTGTTTTTT
>TRBJ1-1|-|-|TRBV2
CASMGGHVRTEAFF
TGTGCCAGCATGGGGGGTCACGTGCGCACTGAAGCTTTCTTT
>TRBJ1-1|-|-|TRBV6-1
CASSDRLFTEAFF
TGTGCCAGCAGTGACAGGCTTTTCACTGAAGCTTTCTTT
>TRBJ2-7|-|-|TRBV11-2
CASRFLGAYEQYF
TGTGCCAGCAGGTTTTTGGGAGCCTACGAGCAGTACTTC
>TRBJ1-1|-|-|TRBV5-1
CASSPDGRADTEAFF
TGCGCCAGCAGCCCGGATGGCAGGGCGGACACTGAAGCTTTCTTT
>TRBJ2-1|TRBD2|few|TRBV13
CASSQTSPGTSGRDEQFF
TGTGCCAGCAGCCAAACAAGTCCCGGGACTAGCGGGAGGGACGAGCAGTTCTTC
>TRBJ2-1|TRBD2|few|TRBV7-3
CASSFSGGAYNEQFF
TGTGCCAGCAGCTTTAGCGGGGGAGCCTACAATGAGCAGTTCTTC
>TRBJ1-4|-|few|TRBV9
CASSKGAGGRTNEKLFF
TGTGCCAGCAGCAAAGGGGCCGGGGGGCGAACTAATGAAAAACTGTTTTTT
>TRBJ1-2|TRBD1|-|TRBV25-1
CASKPSGQGGGYTF
TGTGCCAGCAAACCCTCGGGACAGGGAGGGGGCTACACCTTC
>TRBJ2-5|TRBD1|-|TRBV5-1
CASSPGTGGYQETQYF
TGCGCCAGCAGCCCAGGGACAGGGGGTTACCAAGAGACCCAGTACTTC
>TRBJ1-4|-|-|TRBV28
CASSPLEGNEKLFF
TGTGCCAGCAGTCCTTTAGAGGGTAATGAAAAACTGTTTTTT
>TRBJ1-5|-|-|TRBV6-4
CASSINGLNQPQHF
TGTGCCAGCAGTATTAACGGACTGAATCAGCCCCAGCATTTT
>TRBJ2-7|TRBD1|-|TRBV5-1
CASSFSQGGYEQYF
TGCGCCAGCAGCTTCTCACAGGGGGGCTACGAGCAGTACTTC
>TRBJ2-2|-|-|TRBV11-3
CASSLESGAGELFF
TGTGCCAGCAGCTTAGAATCGGGGGCCGGGGAGCTGTTTTTT
>TRBJ2-1|-|-|TRBV19
CASSKKSLSYNEQFF
TGTGCCAGTAGTAAGAAGAGTCTCTCCTACAATGAGCAGTTCTTC
>TRBJ2-2|TRBD2|-|TRBV19
CASRGDTGELFF
TGTGCCAGTCGGGGGGACACCGGGGAGCTGTTTTTT
>TRBJ2-2|-|-|TRBV2
CASSVDSTGELFF
TGTGCCAGCAGCGTGGACAGCACCGGGGAGCTGTTTTTT
>TRBJ1-2|-|-|TRBV19
CASTKPGINNYGYTF
TGTGCCAGTACTAAACCGGGAATTAATAACTATGGCTACACCTTC
>TRBJ1-5|TRBD1|-|TRBV5-1
CASSSGTGNQPQHF
TGCGCCAGCAGTTCTGGGACAGGGAATCAGCCCCAGCATTTT
>TRBJ2-1|-|-|TRBV7-9
CASSLSGWGQNEQFF
TGTGCCAGCAGCTTGTCAGGGTGGGGACAAAATGAGCAGTTCTTC
>TRBJ2-1|TRBD2|-|TRBV18
CASSSRSGGGPHEQFF
TGTGCCAGCTCATCGAGAAGCGGGGGGGGACCCCATGAGCAGTTCTTC
>TRBJ2-1|TRBD2|-|TRBV4-1
CASSQASGRRASEQFF
TGCGCCAGCAGCCAAGCTAGCGGACGACGTGCTAGTGAGCAGTTCTTC
>TRBJ2-5|TRBD1|-|TRBV3-1/TRBV3-2
CASSARDRGSQETQYF
TGTGCCAGCAGCGCAAGGGACAGGGGTTCTCAAGAGACCCAGTACTTC
>TRBJ1-5|TRBD1|-|TRBV19
CASDDRVLFNQPQHF
TGTGCCAGTGACGACAGGGTTCTGTTCAATCAGCCCCAGCATTTT
>TRBJ1-5|-|-|TRBV6-5
CASSLGGSKPQHF
TGTGCCAGCAGTTTGGGGGGAAGCAAGCCCCAGCATTTT
>TRBJ1-5|-|-|TRBV19
CASSIRDTNQPQHF
TGTGCCAGTAGTATACGGGACACAAATCAGCCCCAGCATTTT